This TCR beta chain was sequenced for a study of glioma-infiltrating T cells. Overall study: Low-grade gliomas were grade II; glioblastomas were grade IV at initial diagnosis. Glioma patients had dexamethasone for six or fewer days before surgery.

Using RNA template, CDR3s of TCR alpha and beta were amplified with iRepertoire arm-PCR. TCRdb re-called the multiplex PCR reads with MiXCR, one entry per CDR3 protein. Here the sample spans about 410,000 distinct CDR3 sequences, around 38% being singletons. Trimming removed 0 bases from V and 15 bases from J, with 15 bases in between. This CDR3 has 13 amino acids. Germline loops: CDR1 SGHAT, CDR2 FQNNGV. The clonotype comes from a human donor with low-grade glioma or glioblastoma, undergoing nonglioma brain surgery, or in good health (not recorded which). Material for sequencing was glioma tissue, nonneoplastic brain tissue, or PBMCs (not recorded which). This sequence joins TRBV11-2 and TRBJ2-1; no clear D. The CDR3 is CASSLEVQQPLFF. The CDR3 nucleotides read TGTGCCAGCAGCTTAGAAGTCCAGCAACCTCTGTTCTTC.